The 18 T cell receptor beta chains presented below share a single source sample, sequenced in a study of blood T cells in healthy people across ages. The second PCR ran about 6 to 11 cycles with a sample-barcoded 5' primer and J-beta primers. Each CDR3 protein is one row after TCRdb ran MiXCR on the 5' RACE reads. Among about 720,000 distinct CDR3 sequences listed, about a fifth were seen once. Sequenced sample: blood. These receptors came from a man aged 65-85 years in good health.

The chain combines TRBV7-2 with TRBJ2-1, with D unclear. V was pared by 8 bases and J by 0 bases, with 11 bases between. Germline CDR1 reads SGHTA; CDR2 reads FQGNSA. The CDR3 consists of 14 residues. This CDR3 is CASVRESSYNEQFF. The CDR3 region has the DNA TGTGCCAGCGTACGCGAGAGCTCCTACAATGAGCAGTTCTTC.

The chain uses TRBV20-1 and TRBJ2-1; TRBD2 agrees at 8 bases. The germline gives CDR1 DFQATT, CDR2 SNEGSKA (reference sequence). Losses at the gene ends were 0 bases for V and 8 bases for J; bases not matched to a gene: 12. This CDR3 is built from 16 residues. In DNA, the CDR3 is TGCAGTGCTAGAGATCCCTTGGCGGGAGGTATGTATGAGCAGTTCTTC. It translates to CSARDPLAGGMYEQFF.

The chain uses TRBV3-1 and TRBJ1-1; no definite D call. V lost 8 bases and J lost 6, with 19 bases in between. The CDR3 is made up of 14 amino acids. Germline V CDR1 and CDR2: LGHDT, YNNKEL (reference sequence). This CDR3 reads CASAQNRGASEAFF. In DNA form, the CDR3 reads TGTGCCAGCGCTCAAAACCGGGGAGCCTCTGAAGCTTTCTTT.

This CDR3 reads CASSLEGLAGNQPQHF. CDR3 nucleotide sequence: TGTGCCAGCAGTTTGGAGGGCCTCGCAGGCAATCAGCCCCAGCATTTT. The rearrangement links TRBV12-3 or TRBV12-4 to TRBJ1-5; unclear D gene. This CDR3 region has 16 residues. The V end was cut by 3 bases, the J end by 2 bases, with 14 bases between.

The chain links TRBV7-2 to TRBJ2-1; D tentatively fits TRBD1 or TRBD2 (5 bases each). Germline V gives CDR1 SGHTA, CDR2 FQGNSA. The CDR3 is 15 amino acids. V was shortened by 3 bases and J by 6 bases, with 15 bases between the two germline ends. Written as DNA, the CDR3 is TGTGCCAGCAGCTTGGCTCGTGGGGGTTCCAATGAGCAGTTCTTC. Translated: CASSLARGGSNEQFF.

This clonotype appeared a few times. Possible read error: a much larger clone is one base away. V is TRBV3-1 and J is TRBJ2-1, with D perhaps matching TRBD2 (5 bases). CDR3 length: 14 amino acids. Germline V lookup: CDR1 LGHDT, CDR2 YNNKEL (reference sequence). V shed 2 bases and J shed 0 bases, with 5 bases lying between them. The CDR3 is CASSQTSSYNEQFF. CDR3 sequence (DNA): TGTGCCAGCAGCCAAACTAGCTCCTACAATGAGCAGTTCTTC.

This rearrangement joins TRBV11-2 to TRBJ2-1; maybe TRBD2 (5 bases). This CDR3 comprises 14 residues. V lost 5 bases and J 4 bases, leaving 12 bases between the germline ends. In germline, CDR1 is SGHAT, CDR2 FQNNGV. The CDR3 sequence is CASSPERIYNEQFF. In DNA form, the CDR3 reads TGTGCCAGCAGCCCAGAGCGGATTTACAATGAGCAGTTCTTC. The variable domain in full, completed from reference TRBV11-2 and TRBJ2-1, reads EAGVAQSPRYKIIEKRQSVAFWCNPISGHATLYWYQQILGQGPKLLIQFQNNGVVDDSQLPKDRFSAERLKGVDSTLKIQPAKLEDSAVYLCASSPERIYNEQFFGPGTRLTVL.

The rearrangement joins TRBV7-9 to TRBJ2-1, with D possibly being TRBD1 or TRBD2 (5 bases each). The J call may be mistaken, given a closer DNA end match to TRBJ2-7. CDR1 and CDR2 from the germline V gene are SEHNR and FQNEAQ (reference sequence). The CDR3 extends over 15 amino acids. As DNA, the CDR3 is TGTGCCAGCAGCTCGTTCCGGGACGACTTATACGAGCAGTACTTC. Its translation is CASSSFRDDLYEQYF.

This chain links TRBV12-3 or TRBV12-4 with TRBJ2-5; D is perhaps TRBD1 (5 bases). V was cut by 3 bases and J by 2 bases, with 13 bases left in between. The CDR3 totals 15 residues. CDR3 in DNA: TGTGCCAGCAGTTTGGGGCAGAGAGTTCAAGAGACCCAGTACTTC. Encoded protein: CASSLGQRVQETQYF.

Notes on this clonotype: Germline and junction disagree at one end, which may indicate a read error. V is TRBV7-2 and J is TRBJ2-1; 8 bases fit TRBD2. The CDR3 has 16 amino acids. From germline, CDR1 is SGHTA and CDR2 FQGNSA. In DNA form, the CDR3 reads TGTGCCGGCAGCTTAAGCGCCGGGAGGGCTCAAAATGAGCAGTTCTTC. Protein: CAGSLSAGRAQNEQFF. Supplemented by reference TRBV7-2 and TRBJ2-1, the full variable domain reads GAGVSQSPSNKVTEKGKDVELRCDPISGHTALYWYRQSLGQGLEFLIYFQGNSAPDKSGLPSDRFSAERTGGSVSTLTIQRTQQEDSAVYLCAGSLSAGRAQNEQFFGPGTRLTVL.

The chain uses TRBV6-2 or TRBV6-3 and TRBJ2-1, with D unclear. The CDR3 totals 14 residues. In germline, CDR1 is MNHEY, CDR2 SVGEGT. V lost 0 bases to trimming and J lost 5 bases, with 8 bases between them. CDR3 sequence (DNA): TGTGCCAGCAGTTACTCATCTCTTCACAATGAGCAGTTCTTC. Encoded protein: CASSYSSLHNEQFF.

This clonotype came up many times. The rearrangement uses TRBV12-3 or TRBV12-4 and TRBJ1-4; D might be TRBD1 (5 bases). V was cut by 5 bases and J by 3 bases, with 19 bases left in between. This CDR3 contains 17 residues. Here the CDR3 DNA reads TGTGCCAGCAGTCTCGGGGACGGCCTCTTACCTAATGAAAAACTGTTTTTT. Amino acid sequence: CASSLGDGLLPNEKLFF.

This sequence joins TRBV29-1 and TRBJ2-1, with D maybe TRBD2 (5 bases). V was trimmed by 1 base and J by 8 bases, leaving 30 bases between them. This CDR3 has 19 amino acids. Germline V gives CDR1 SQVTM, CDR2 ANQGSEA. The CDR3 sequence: CSVEASLIRLKGSRYEQFF. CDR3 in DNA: TGCAGCGTTGAAGCTTCATTGATCAGACTAAAGGGTTCTCGCTATGAGCAGTTCTTC.

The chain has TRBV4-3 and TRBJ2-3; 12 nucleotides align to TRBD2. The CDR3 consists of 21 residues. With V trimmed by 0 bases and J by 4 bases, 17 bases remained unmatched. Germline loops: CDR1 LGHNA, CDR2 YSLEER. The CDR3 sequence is CASSQDEGPSGRGWYPDTQYF. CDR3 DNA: TGCGCCAGCAGCCAAGACGAAGGGCCTAGCGGGAGGGGTTGGTATCCAGATACGCAGTATTTT.

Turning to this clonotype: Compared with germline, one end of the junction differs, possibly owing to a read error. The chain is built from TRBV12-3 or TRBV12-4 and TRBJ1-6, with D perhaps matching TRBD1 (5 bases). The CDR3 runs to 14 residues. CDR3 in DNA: TGTGCCGGCAGTCCCGGGACCAGGGATTCACCCCTCCACTTT. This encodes CAGSPGTRDSPLHF.

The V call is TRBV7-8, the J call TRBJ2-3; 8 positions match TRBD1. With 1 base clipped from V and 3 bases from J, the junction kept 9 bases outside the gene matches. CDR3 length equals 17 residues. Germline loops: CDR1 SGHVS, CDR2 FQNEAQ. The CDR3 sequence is CASSLGRTGRVTDTQYF. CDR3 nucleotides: TGTGCCAGCAGCTTAGGTCGGACAGGGCGGGTAACAGATACGCAGTATTTT.

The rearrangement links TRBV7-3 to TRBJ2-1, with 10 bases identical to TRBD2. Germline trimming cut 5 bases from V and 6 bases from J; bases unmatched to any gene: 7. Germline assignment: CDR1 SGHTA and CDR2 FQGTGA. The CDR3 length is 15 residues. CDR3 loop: CASSPISGRFNEQFF. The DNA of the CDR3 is TGTGCCAGCAGCCCTATTAGCGGGAGGTTCAATGAGCAGTTCTTC.

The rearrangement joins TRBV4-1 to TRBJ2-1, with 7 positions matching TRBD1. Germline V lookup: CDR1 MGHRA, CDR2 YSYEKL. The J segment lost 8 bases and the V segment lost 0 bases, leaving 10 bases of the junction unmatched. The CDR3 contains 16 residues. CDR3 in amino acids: CASSQDPGQWFDEQFF. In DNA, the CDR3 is TGCGCCAGCAGCCAAGACCCGGGACAGTGGTTCGATGAGCAGTTCTTC.